A selection of T cell receptor beta chains follows, all from one sample in a study of vaccination and CD4 T cells after COVID-19. TCRdb reprocessed the PCR reads with MiXCR, giving one entry per CDR3 protein. The data show roughly 5,000 distinct CDR3 sequences, about 50% seen once. These receptors are not linked to any known antigen. The specimen sequenced was CD4+ T cells from blood, cultured in vitro. These receptors were taken from a human donor in good health. Each CDR3 is given with its conserved first and last residue. The order of the fields is V gene, clone size, J gene, D gene, CDR3 protein, CDR3 DNA. D genes are given only for firm matches. Clone size is shown for a subset of rows, as once, few, many or a class of expanded clone.

>TRBV24-1|-|TRBJ2-3|TRBD2
CATRAAGADTQYF
TGTGCCACCAGGGCAGCGGGAGCCGATACGCAGTATTTT
>TRBV10-1|few|TRBJ1-2|-
CASSGQYGYTF
TGCGCCAGCAGTGGACAGTATGGCTACACCTTC
>TRBV11-2|-|TRBJ2-1|-
CASRGRTGEQFF
TGTGCCAGCCGGGGACGGACTGGTGAGCAGTTCTTC
>TRBV7-9|-|TRBJ2-3|-
CASRRYTDTQYF
TGTGCCAGCAGGCGGTACACAGATACGCAGTATTTT
>TRBV28|-|TRBJ1-6|-
CASSLIRGQDNSPLHF
TGTGCCAGCAGTTTAATTCGAGGGCAGGATAATTCACCCCTCCACTTT
>TRBV27|-|TRBJ1-1|TRBD1
CASRTGQVTEAFF
TGTGCCAGCAGAACGGGACAGGTGACTGAAGCTTTCTTT
>TRBV15|-|TRBJ2-7|TRBD2
CATSTTSGGINEQYF
TGTGCCACCAGCACGACTAGCGGGGGTATAAACGAGCAGTACTTC
>TRBV10-3|-|TRBJ2-2|-
CAISSNTGELFF
TGTGCCATCAGTAGTAACACCGGGGAGCTGTTTTTT
>TRBV6-1|-|TRBJ1-5|-
CASQPGRVSNQPQHF
TGTGCCAGCCAACCAGGGCGGGTGAGCAATCAGCCCCAGCATTTT
>TRBV10-3|-|TRBJ1-5|-
CAISAGEGNQPQHF
TGTGCCATCAGTGCAGGGGAGGGCAATCAGCCCCAGCATTTT
>TRBV6-2/TRBV6-3|-|TRBJ1-2|TRBD1
CASTQPRLRGRHGYTF
TGTGCCAGCACCCAGCCCCGACTCAGGGGGAGGCATGGCTACACCTTC
>TRBV30|-|TRBJ1-5|-
CAWDPGLGNQPQHF
TGTGCCTGGGACCCAGGGCTTGGCAATCAGCCCCAGCATTTT
>TRBV7-2|-|TRBJ1-6|-
CASSLVVTISSYNSPLHF
TGTGCCAGCAGCTTAGTTGTGACCATCAGCTCCTATAATTCACCCCTCCACTTT
>TRBV7-9|-|TRBJ2-3|-
CASSPAGGSPTQYF
TGTGCCAGCAGCCCCGCCGGGGGAAGTCCTACGCAGTATTTT
>TRBV19|-|TRBJ1-1|-
CASGYKSTEAFF
TGTGCCAGTGGATATAAAAGCACTGAAGCTTTCTTT
>TRBV5-1|-|TRBJ2-7|TRBD1
CASSLEVPGTGGVEQYF
TGCGCCAGCAGCTTGGAGGTACCGGGGACAGGGGGCGTCGAGCAGTACTTC
>TRBV28|once|TRBJ2-7|-
CASAGPGRKSYEQYF
TGTGCCAGCGCGGGGCCGGGAAGGAAATCCTACGAGCAGTACTTC
>TRBV5-1|-|TRBJ1-2|TRBD1
CASSLTGGSYGYTF
TGCGCCAGCAGCTTGACAGGGGGGTCCTATGGCTACACCTTC
>TRBV19|-|TRBJ2-7|TRBD1
CASSPPRDRGYEQYF
TGTGCCAGTAGTCCTCCCCGGGACAGAGGGTACGAGCAGTACTTC
>TRBV6-2/TRBV6-3|-|TRBJ1-1|-
CASKYRVTAEAFF
TGTGCCAGCAAATACAGGGTTACCGCTGAAGCTTTCTTT
>TRBV20-1|few|TRBJ2-5|TRBD2
CSARELAGGSETQYF
TGCAGTGCTAGAGAGCTGGCGGGGGGTTCGGAGACCCAGTACTTC
>TRBV19|-|TRBJ2-5|-
CASSRYREETQYF
TGTGCCAGTAGTAGGTACAGGGAAGAGACCCAGTACTTC
>TRBV6-2/TRBV6-3|few|TRBJ2-2|TRBD2
CASSYPGLAENTGELFF
TGTGCCAGCAGTTATCCGGGACTAGCGGAAAACACCGGGGAGCTGTTTTTT
>TRBV27|-|TRBJ1-5|-
CASSTRQNNQPQHF
TGTGCCAGCAGTACCCGACAGAACAATCAGCCCCAGCATTTT
>TRBV6-1|few|TRBJ1-1|-
CASRNSGMNTEAFF
TGTGCCAGCAGGAACAGCGGTATGAACACTGAAGCTTTCTTT
>TRBV28|hyperexpanded|TRBJ1-1|-
CASRRGEAFF
TGTGCCAGCAGACGAGGTGAAGCTTTCTTT
>TRBV28|-|TRBJ2-3|-
CASSSARAGTDTQYF
TGTGCCAGCAGTTCGGCTAGGGCGGGCACAGATACGCAGTATTTT
>TRBV6-5|few|TRBJ1-2|TRBD1
CASSYSRTGGGYGYTF
TGTGCCAGCAGTTACTCCCGGACAGGGGGGGGTTATGGCTACACCTTC
>TRBV7-9|few|TRBJ1-1|-
CASSLGVTGAKETEAFF
TGTGCCAGCAGCTTAGGGGTGACGGGGGCGAAAGAGACTGAAGCTTTCTTT
>TRBV20-1|-|TRBJ1-6|TRBD1
CSAIETGLNSPLHF
TGCAGTGCTATTGAGACAGGGCTAAATTCACCCCTCCACTTT
>TRBV7-8|-|TRBJ1-2|-
CASSLDGGVGLNYGYTF
TGTGCCAGCAGCTTAGATGGGGGGGTAGGGCTTAACTATGGCTACACCTTC
>TRBV7-2|-|TRBJ1-5|-
CASSLAWGQPQHF
TGTGCCAGCAGCTTAGCATGGGGTCAGCCCCAGCATTTT
>TRBV7-2|-|TRBJ2-3|-
CASSPTTDTQYF
TGTGCCAGCAGCCCAACTACAGATACGCAGTATTTT
>TRBV2|-|TRBJ2-1|-
CASRMTVSSYNEQFF
TGTGCCAGCAGGATGACTGTTAGCTCCTACAATGAGCAGTTCTTC
>TRBV27|-|TRBJ2-3|-
CASSLGPDTQYF
TGTGCCAGCAGTTTAGGGCCCGATACGCAGTATTTT
>TRBV20-1|large|TRBJ2-1|-
CSARDPEAVNEQFF
TGCAGTGCTAGGGACCCCGAAGCAGTCAATGAGCAGTTCTTC
>TRBV27|-|TRBJ1-1|TRBD1
CASSTNRGRGVEAFF
TGTGCCAGCAGTACGAACAGGGGCCGGGGGGTTGAAGCTTTCTTT
>TRBV2|-|TRBJ1-1|TRBD1
CASSRRWDRGNTEAFF
TGTGCCAGCAGTAGGAGGTGGGACAGGGGAAACACTGAAGCTTTCTTT
>TRBV7-8|-|TRBJ1-1|-
CASSLSGLAEAFF
TGTGCCAGCAGCTTATCCGGGCTAGCTGAAGCTTTCTTT
>TRBV18|-|TRBJ2-7|TRBD1
CASGADRDYHEQYF
TGTGCCAGCGGGGCGGACAGGGATTACCACGAGCAGTACTTC
>TRBV9|few|TRBJ2-1|TRBD2
CASSGLAGGGEQFF
TGTGCCAGCAGCGGACTAGCGGGAGGGGGTGAGCAGTTCTTC
>TRBV2|few|TRBJ2-3|TRBD2
CASRRDLREGTDTQYF
TGTGCCAGCAGGAGGGACCTGCGGGAGGGCACAGATACGCAGTATTTT
>TRBV4-2|-|TRBJ2-7|-
CASSQDLGRGLQEQYF
TGTGCCAGCAGCCAAGATTTGGGGAGGGGGCTTCAAGAGCAGTACTTC
>TRBV20-1|-|TRBJ2-7|-
CSANRLNEGEQYF
TGCAGTGCTAATCGGCTCAACGAGGGCGAGCAGTACTTC
>TRBV20-1|-|TRBJ2-1|-
CSAAIRAYNEQFF
TGCAGTGCCGCGATCCGGGCCTACAATGAGCAGTTCTTC
>TRBV6-1|few|TRBJ1-1|-
CASSQRTFNAEAFF
TGTGCCAGCAGTCAAAGGACATTTAATGCTGAAGCTTTCTTT
>TRBV7-2|-|TRBJ1-4|TRBD1
CASSLADRVREKLFF
TGTGCCAGCAGCTTAGCGGACAGGGTGAGGGAAAAACTGTTTTTT
>TRBV5-1|-|TRBJ2-6|-
CASSTGYSGANVLTF
TGCGCCAGCAGCACCGGCTACTCTGGGGCCAACGTCCTGACTTTC
>TRBV7-9|few|TRBJ1-2|-
CASSLGSGYGYTF
TGTGCCAGCAGCTTAGGCTCAGGCTATGGCTACACCTTC
>TRBV7-2|-|TRBJ1-2|TRBD1
CASSLSGGDGYTF
TGTGCCAGCAGCTTATCAGGGGGCGATGGCTACACCTTC
>TRBV6-5|-|TRBJ2-3|TRBD1
CASSILGTVAKDTQYF
TGTGCCAGCAGTATACTCGGGACAGTGGCCAAAGATACGCAGTATTTT
>TRBV15|-|TRBJ2-5|TRBD1
CATSRGDRGLGETQYF
TGTGCCACCAGCAGGGGGGACAGGGGGCTTGGGGAGACCCAGTACTTC